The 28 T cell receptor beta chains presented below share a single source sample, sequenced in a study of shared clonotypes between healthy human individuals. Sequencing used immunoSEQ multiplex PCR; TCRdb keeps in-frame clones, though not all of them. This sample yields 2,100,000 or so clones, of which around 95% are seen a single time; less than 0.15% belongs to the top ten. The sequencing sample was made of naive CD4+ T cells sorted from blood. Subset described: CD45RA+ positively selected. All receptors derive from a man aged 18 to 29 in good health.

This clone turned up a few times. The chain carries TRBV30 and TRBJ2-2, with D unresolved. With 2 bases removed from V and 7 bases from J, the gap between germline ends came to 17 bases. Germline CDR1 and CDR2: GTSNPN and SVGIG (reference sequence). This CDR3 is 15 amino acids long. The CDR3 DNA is TGTGCCTGGAGTCTCCTATCCATCGGCAGCGGGGAGCTGTTTTTT. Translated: CAWSLLSIGSGELFF.

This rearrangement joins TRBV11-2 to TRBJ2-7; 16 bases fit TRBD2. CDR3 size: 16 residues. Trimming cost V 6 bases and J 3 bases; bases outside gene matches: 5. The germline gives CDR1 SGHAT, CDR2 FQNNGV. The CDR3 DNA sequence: TGTGCCAGCAGAAAGGGACTAGCGGGAGGGTACTACGAGCAGTACTTC. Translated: CASRKGLAGGYYEQYF.

The DNA of the CDR3 is TGTGCCAGCAGGGGACGGCTTAACTATGGCTACACCTTC. Translation gives CASRGRLNYGYTF. V is TRBV7-9 and J is TRBJ1-2, with D possibly being TRBD1 (5 bases). V lost 6 bases and J lost 1, with 9 bases in between. Germline CDR1 SEHNR, CDR2 FQNEAQ (reference sequence). The CDR3 runs to 13 residues.

This chain's CDR3 is CASSLVGEGLSNQPQHF. The CDR3 region has the DNA TGTGCCAGCAGCTTAGTGGGAGAGGGTTTAAGCAATCAGCCCCAGCATTTT. The V gene is TRBV7-8, the J gene TRBJ1-5; D call uncertain. The germline V gene encodes CDR1 SGHVS and CDR2 FQNEAQ. The CDR3 runs 17 residues. Trimming cost V 1 base and J 1 base, with 14 bases left between them.

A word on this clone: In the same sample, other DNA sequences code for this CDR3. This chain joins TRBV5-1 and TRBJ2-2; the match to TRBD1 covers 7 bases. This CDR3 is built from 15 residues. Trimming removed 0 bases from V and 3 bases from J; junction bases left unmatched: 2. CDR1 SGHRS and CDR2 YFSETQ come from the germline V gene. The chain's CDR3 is CASSLGDRDTGELFF. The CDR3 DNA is TGCGCCAGCAGCTTGGGGGACAGAGACACCGGGGAGCTGTTTTTT.

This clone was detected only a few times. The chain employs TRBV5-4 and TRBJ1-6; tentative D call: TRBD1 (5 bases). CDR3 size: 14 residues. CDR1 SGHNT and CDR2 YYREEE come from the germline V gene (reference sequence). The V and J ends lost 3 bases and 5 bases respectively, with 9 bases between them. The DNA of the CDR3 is TGTGCCAGCAGCTCGGGACGGGATAATTCACCCCTCCACTTT. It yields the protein CASSSGRDNSPLHF.

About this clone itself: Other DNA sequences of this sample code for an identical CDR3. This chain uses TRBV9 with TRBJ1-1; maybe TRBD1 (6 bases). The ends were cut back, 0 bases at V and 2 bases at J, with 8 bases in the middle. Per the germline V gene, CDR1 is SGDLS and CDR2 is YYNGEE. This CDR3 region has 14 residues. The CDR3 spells CASSVEGGNTEAFF. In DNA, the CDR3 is TGTGCCAGCAGCGTAGAAGGGGGAAACACTGAAGCTTTCTTT. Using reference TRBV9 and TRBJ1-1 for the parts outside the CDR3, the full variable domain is DSGVTQTPKHLITATGQRVTLRCSPRSGDLSVYWYQQSLDQGLQFLIQYYNGEERAKGNILERFSAQQFPDLHSELNLSSLELGDSALYFCASSVEGGNTEAFFGQGTRLTVV.

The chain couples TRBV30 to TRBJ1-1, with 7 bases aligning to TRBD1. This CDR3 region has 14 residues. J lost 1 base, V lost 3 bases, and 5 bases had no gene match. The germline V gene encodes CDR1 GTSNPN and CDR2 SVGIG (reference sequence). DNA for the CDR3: TGTGCCTGGAGCAAGGGGGCGACGAACACTGAAGCTTTCTTT. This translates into CAWSKGATNTEAFF. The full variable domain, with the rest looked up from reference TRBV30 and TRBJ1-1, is SQTIHQWPATLVQPVGSPLSLECTVEGTSNPNLYWYRQAAGRGLQLLFYSVGIGQISSEVPQNLSASRPQDRQFILSSKKLLLSDSGFYLCAWSKGATNTEAFFGQGTRLTVV.

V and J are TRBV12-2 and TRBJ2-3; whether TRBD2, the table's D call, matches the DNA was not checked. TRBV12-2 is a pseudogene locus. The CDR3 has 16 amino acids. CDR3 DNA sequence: TGTGCAAGTCCACCCCGGGGGGAAACCCGCACAGATACGCAGTATTTT. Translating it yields CASPPRGETRTDTQYF.

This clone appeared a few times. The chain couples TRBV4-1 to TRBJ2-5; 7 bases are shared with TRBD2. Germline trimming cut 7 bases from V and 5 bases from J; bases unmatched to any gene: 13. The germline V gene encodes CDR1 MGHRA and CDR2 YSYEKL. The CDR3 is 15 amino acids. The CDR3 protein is CASTTFANSGETQYF. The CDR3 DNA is TGCGCCAGCACTACATTCGCGAATAGCGGGGAGACCCAGTACTTC.

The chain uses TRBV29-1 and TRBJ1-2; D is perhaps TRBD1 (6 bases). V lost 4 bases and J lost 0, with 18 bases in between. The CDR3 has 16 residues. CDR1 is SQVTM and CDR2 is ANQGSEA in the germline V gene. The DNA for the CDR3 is TGCAGCGTTGTTCCTCGATTGACAGGCCCTAACTATGGCTACACCTTC. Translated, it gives CSVVPRLTGPNYGYTF.

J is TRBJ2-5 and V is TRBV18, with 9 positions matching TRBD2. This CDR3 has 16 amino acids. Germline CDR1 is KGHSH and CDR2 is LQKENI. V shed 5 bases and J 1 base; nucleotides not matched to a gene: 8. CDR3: CASSRTSVTPQETQYF. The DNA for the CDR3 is TGTGCCAGCTCAAGGACTAGCGTAACTCCCCAAGAGACCCAGTACTTC.

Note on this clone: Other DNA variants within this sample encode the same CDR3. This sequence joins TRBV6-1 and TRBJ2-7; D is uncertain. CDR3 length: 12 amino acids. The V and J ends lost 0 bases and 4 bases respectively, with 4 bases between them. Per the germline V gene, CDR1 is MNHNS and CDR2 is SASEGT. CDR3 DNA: TGTGCCAGCAGTGAAGCGGATTACGAGCAGTACTTC. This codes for CASSEADYEQYF.

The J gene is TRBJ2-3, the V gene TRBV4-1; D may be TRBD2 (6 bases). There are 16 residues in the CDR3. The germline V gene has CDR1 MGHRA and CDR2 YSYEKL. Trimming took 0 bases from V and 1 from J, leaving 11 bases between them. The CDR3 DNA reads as TGCGCCAGCAGCCAAGATTTTCCTAGCGGCACAGATACGCAGTATTTT. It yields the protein CASSQDFPSGTDTQYF.

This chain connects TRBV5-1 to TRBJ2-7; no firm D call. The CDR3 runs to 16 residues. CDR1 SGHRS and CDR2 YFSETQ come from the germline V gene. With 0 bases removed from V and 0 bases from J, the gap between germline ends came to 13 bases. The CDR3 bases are TGCGCCAGCAGCTTGGGGGTCGGGCTCCTCTCCTACGAGCAGTACTTC. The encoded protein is CASSLGVGLLSYEQYF.

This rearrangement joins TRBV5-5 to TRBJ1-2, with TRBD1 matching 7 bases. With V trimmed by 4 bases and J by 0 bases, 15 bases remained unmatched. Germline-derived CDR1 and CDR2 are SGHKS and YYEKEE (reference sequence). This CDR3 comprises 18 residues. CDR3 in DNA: TGTGCCAGCAGCCTCTGGCAGGGGGGACGGTACCCTAACTATGGCTACACCTTC. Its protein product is CASSLWQGGRYPNYGYTF.

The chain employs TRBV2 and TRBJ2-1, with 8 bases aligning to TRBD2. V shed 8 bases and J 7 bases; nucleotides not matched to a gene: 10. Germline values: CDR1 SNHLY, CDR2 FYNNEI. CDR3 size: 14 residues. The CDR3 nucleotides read TGTGCCAGCGGGGGTCCCCAGCGGGGGAATGAGCAGTTCTTC. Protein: CASGGPQRGNEQFF. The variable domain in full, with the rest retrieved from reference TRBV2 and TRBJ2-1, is EPEVTQTPSHQVTQMGQEVILRCVPISNHLYFYWYRQILGQKVEFLVSFYNNEISEKSEIFDDQFSVERPDGSNFTLKIRSTKLEDSAMYFCASGGPQRGNEQFFGPGTRLTVL.

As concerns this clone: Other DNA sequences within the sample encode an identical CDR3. CDR3 DNA sequence: TGCGCCAGCAGTCTTGTCGGGGCGAGCTCCTACAATGAGCAGTTCTTC. This gives the protein CASSLVGASSYNEQFF. The chain links TRBV5-1 to TRBJ2-1; either TRBD1 or TRBD2 may supply D (5 bases each). Per the germline V gene, CDR1 is SGHRS and CDR2 is YFSETQ. Trimming took 5 bases from V and 0 from J, leaving 15 bases between them. This CDR3 comprises 16 residues.

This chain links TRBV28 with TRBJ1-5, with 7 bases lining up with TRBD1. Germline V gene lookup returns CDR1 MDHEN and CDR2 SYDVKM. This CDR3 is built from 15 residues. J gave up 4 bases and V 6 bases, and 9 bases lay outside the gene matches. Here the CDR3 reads CASSPPSGGNQPQHF. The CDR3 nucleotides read TGTGCCAGCAGCCCCCCCTCAGGGGGGAATCAGCCCCAGCATTTT.

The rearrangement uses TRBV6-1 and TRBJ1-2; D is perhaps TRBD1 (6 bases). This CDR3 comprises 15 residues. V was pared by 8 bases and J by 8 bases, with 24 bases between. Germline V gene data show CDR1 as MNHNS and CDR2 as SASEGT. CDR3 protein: CASSSGGAGSGGYTF. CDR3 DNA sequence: TGTGCCAGCTCCTCGGGGGGCGCGGGGAGTGGCGGCTACACCTTC.

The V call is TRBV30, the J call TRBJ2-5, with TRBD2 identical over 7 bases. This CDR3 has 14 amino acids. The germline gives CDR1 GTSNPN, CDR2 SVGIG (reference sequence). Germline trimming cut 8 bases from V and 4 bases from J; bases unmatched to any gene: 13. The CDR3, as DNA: TGTGCCGGGGGAACGACTAGCTACGGAGAGACCCAGTACTTC. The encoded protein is CAGGTTSYGETQYF.

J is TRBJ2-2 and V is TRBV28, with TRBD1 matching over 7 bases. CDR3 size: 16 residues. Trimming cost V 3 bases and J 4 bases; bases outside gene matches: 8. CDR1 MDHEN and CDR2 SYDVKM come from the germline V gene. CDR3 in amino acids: CASSFQTAGGTGELFF. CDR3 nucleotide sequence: TGTGCCAGCAGTTTTCAGACCGCAGGGGGCACCGGGGAGCTGTTTTTT.

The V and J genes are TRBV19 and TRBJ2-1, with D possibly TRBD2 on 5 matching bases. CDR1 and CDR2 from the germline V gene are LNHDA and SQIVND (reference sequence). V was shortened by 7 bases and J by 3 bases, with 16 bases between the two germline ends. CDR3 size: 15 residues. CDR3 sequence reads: CASTGSPPYYNEQFF. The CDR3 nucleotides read TGTGCCAGTACTGGGAGCCCCCCCTACTACAATGAGCAGTTCTTC.

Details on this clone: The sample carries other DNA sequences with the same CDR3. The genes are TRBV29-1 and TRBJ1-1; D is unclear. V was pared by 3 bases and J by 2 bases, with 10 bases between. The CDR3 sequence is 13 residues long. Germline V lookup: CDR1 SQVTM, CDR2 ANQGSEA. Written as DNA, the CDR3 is TGCAGCGTTGACGAGGGAGCCAACACTGAAGCTTTCTTT. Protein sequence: CSVDEGANTEAFF.

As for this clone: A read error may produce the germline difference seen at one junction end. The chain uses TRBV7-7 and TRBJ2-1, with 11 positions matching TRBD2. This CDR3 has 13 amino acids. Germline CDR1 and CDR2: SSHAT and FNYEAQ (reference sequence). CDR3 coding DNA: TGTGCTAGCAGCTTAGACGGACTAGCGGGCTGGTTCTTC. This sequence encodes CASSLDGLAGWFF.

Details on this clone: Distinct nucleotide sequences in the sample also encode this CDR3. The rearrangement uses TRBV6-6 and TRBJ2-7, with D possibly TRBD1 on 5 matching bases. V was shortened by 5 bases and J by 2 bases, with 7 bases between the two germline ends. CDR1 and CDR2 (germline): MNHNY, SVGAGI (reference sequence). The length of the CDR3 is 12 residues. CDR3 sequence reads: CASSPDTYEQYF. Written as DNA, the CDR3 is TGTGCCAGCAGTCCGGACACCTACGAGCAGTACTTC.

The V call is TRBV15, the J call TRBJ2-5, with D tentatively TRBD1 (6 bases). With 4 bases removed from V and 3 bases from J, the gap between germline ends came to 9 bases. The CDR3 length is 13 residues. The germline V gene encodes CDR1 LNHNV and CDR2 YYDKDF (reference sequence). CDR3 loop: CATSNPGEETQYF. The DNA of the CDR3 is TGTGCCACCAGCAATCCAGGGGAAGAGACCCAGTACTTC.

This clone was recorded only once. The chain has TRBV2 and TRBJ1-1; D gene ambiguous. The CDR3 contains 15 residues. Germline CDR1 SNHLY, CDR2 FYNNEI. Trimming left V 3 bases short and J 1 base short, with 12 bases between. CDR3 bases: TGTGCCAGCAGTGAGACTTACGGAAGGAACACTGAAGCTTTCTTT. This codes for CASSETYGRNTEAFF.